Sequencing of this T cell receptor (beta chain) was carried out in a study of blood T cell repertoires in COVID-19 (dated by TCRdb to 2018 to 2021). A note on the overall study: Samples covering the acute and convalescent phases of COVID-19 were provided by collaborators in the United States, Italy and Spain. The prospective study material was composed of cDNA or gDNA derived from T cells, B-cell-depleted T cells, or PBMCs. Deeply sampled blood TCRbeta repertoires from subjects exposed to, actively infected with, or recovered from COVID-19 were included in the dataset. A freely available public database, intended as a resource for researchers studying the immune response to SARS-CoV-2, is where the repertoires were released. Samples were obtained from the ongoing ImmuneRACE study (first 160 participants) and from some 1,200 subjects provided by 6 global collaborators. The sample metadata nearly always contained a de-identified subject ID, COVID-19 status, age in years and sex. HLA class I and class II types, where available, came from metadata supplied by the sample provider rather than from assay-based typing. Overall results and qualifications from the work: The quantity of clinical and demographic metadata differed by source and by participant and was supplied without curation.

TCRbeta CDR3 regions were amplified from genomic DNA by means of the immunoSEQ Assay, a bias-controlled multiplex PCR. The paper's data handling went like this. The number of nucleated cells in each sample was estimated from the amplification of reference gene primers within the assay. Sequence reads were collapsed and filtered to measure the absolute abundance of every unique TCRbeta CDR3 rearrangement. For each sample, productive Simpson clonality was calculated as the square root of Simpson's diversity index across productive rearrangements. TCRdb re-hosts the immuneACCESS table, in-frame sequences only. Its copies lack some clones; in the studies checked, an unresolved V gene accounts for under half of them, and the cause for the rest is not known. V and J calls and clone size are as listed in that table; D and trimming were resolved from the DNA. The sample table contains roughly 300,000 clones; only one count was recorded for 70% to 90% of them. Roughly 8% of the sample rests with the top ten.

CDR1 and CDR2 are read off the germline V gene as MDHEN and SYDVKM. The CDR3 runs 14 residues from the cysteine to the phenylalanine. The kept DNA is CDR3 alone, 42 bases in frame from the first base. V loses 5 bases at its end and J loses 5 bases; junction bases beyond the gene matches: 5. A second Seattle source provided samples from volunteer blood donors who had recovered from COVID-19. Whole blood was collected in K2EDTA tubes by collaborating institutions according to the institutions' own protocols. Collaborator samples were shipped for TCRbeta analysis as frozen whole blood, isolated PBMCs, or DNA extracted from either sample type. Note on this clone: No cognate antigen has been identified for it. No much larger clone exists at a distance of one base, and base qualities are not known.

Recombination connected TRBV28 to TRBJ1-5; 8 central bases correspond to TRBD1. This receptor was identified in a woman between 45 and 65 years old who had recovered from COVID-19. The source material was peripheral blood. The CDR3 protein sequence reads: CASSPGGEHQPQHF. The bases are TGTGCCAGCAGTCCAGGGGGCGAACATCAGCCCCAGCATTTT.